The clone carrying this TCR beta chain was counted at least ten times. No antigen is known for it. One junction end does not reproduce the germline sequence, and a read error may be involved. RNA transcripts provided the source from which TCR beta CDR3 regions were amplified. In the first-round RT-PCR of the TCR CDR3, the HTBI primer set was used. One entry per CDR3 protein results from TCRdb running MiXCR on the multiplex PCR reads. Of fewer than 600,000 distinct CDR3 sequences listed, around 15% are singletons. The CDR3 length is 12 residues. Germline V gene lookup returns CDR1 MDHEN and CDR2 SYDVKM. The sample comes from a study of T cells in Graves' hyperthyroidism and ophthalmopathy. Overall study: Peripheral blood was acquired at first diagnosis, ahead of any therapy whatsoever. General study results and limits: In the blood, most expanded thyroid clonotypes above 0.001 appeared as well.

Sequences were obtained from blood. V usage is TRBV28 and J usage is TRBJ2-5, with 8 bases aligning to TRBD2. The origin of this receptor is a woman in her 40s with Graves' hyperthyroidism. CDR3 residues: CASSLNQTGGHF. The CDR3 DNA is TGTGCCAGCAGTTTAAACCAAACGGGGGGGCACTTC.